This T cell receptor beta chain was profiled in a study of shared clonotypes between healthy human individuals (dated by TCRdb to about 2020). Regarding the research as a whole: Two women and a few men aged 18 to 49 years were included in the cohort. Per donor, leukapheresis produced somewhere between about 0.85 and 9.5 billion PBMCs. To increase sequencing depth and limit assay-specific biases, different laboratories used diverse techniques to prepare libraries and sequence TCR repertoires. To estimate repertoire size and how much clonotypes are shared between individuals, the study performed deep sequencing of blood TCR repertoires from a few healthy adults. For each donor, CD4 naive and CD4 memory were each run on three plates, CD8 naive on two plates, and CD8 memory on one plate. Overall study outcomes, separate from this receptor: Sampling was restricted to blood, and TCR repertoires in tissue are likely to differ from TCR repertoires in blood. Rarefaction of sorted-subset datasets indicated incomplete sequencing despite the large sequencing depth. The genetic and exposure-history diversity represented was limited by the small number of donors. Pairwise subsampling led to the expectation that sequencing depth would affect the degree of clonotype sharing among donors. Sharing across a few donors was observed for approximately 4.6% of naive CD4, 3% to 3.5% of naive CD8, over 2% of memory CD4, and around 0.4% of memory CD8 clonotypes. Naive subsets generally had larger estimated clonotype richness than memory subsets did. Compared with non-shared clonotypes, the clonotypes found in all four sorted-subset donors had higher generation probabilities.

TCR CDR3 regions were amplified from genomic DNA by multiplex PCR using the deep immunoSEQ assay. Genomic DNA extracted from each cell subset was distributed evenly over all wells of several immunoSEQ 96-well plates, and each plate served as one replicate. For sorted subsets, each replicate PCR was loaded with approximately 190 ng genomic DNA, equivalent to about 30,000 T cell genomes. Purified libraries were quantified with a Qubit 3.0 fluorometer, sized on a Bioanalyzer 2100, and re-quantified with the KAPA Library Quantification kit. Every immunoSEQ 96-well plate was sequenced on a dedicated single-read 150-cycle Illumina NextSeq 550 flow cell. Concerning the study's data processing: Because the immunoSEQ output included only junctional sequences and no quality scores, the filtering could not be the same as the filtering used for full-length reads. Sequences were annotated with PyIR, a Python wrapper for IgBLAST v1.9, using IMGT germline references to assign V/J genes and CDR3. Reads were filtered out if the reads had weak V/J assignments (E-value above 1e-6), no CDR3, stop codons, out-of-frame junctions, or ambiguous translated residues. V3J clonotypes were defined as sequences sharing an identical inferred V gene, J gene, and CDR3 amino acid sequence. Percentage overlap between repertoires was computed as shared unique clonotypes divided by the size of the smaller repertoire. RTK rarefaction, the Chao1 estimator, and Recon v2.1 estimates of unobserved clonotypes were used to assess repertoire richness. Generation probabilities were computed with OLGA for all TCRbeta clonotypes obtained by the gDNA method from a few donors. TCRdb mirrors the immuneACCESS table, restricted to in-frame sequences. Some clones are absent from its copies; in checked studies, under half trace to an unresolved V gene, and the reason for the others is unknown. The DNA gave D and trimming, while V, J and clone size come from that table. Here the sample has roughly 2,500,000 clones; 90% to 95% occur a single time. 0.36% of the sample is held by the ten biggest clonotypes.

The CDR3 contains 17 residues, cysteine and phenylalanine counted. The read is trimmed to its CDR3 DNA, 51 bases read in frame from base 1. Germline trimming amounts to 7 bases on V and 4 bases on J, with 17 as the count of junction bases outside the gene matches. Sequences MGHRA (CDR1) and YSYEKL (CDR2) are obtained from the germline V gene. Concerning this clone: Its target antigen remains unknown. No much larger clonotype is one base removed from it; base qualities were not supplied.

The donors were healthy, HIV-negative adults with no recently reported acute infections or vaccinations. Only Caucasian adults living in Nashville, Tennessee, USA were represented among the donors. CD4+ T cells were enriched by magnetic negative selection, after which naive cells were positively selected on CD45RA and the negative fraction was taken as the memory subset. After blood collection by leukapheresis, PBMCs were isolated using Ficoll-Histopaque density gradient centrifugation and then cryopreserved in the vapor phase of liquid nitrogen. Analytical flow cytometry was used to check the purity and quantity of each magnetically sorted T cell population. Genomic DNA was isolated from every sorted fraction and measured by UV absorbance on a Nanodrop 2000c.

Sequenced sample: naive CD4+ T cells from PBMCs. This specimen's cell subset or site label, per the study, means: CD45RA+ positively selected. The V gene is TRBV4-1 and the J gene is TRBJ1-2; TRBD1 agrees with 8 junctional bases. The sequence was collected from a man aged 18 to 29 in good health. Some clones in this sample may be carry-over from other donors' samples. The CDR3 is CASTLFPPGGDSYGYTF. The bases are TGCGCCAGCACCCTATTCCCCCCAGGGGGCGATTCCTATGGCTACACCTTC.